This T cell receptor beta chain was profiled in a study of T cells in Graves' hyperthyroidism and ophthalmopathy. As for the study in general: Before any treatment, at initial diagnosis, peripheral blood was collected.

The V gene's germline CDR1 is SGDLS and CDR2 YYNGEE. The length of the CDR3 is 13 residues. This clonotype was detected ten times or more. One end of the junction is discordant with germline, which a read error may explain. Exclusion followed for patients with uncontrolled infection, other autoimmune disease, pregnancy or lactation. Thyroid ultrasound, orbital computed tomography, clinical symptoms, and serum thyroxine and TRAb underpinned diagnoses. RNA transcripts were the template for amplifying TCR beta CDR3 regions. Using the HTBI primer set, a first-round RT-PCR was run on the TCR CDR3. TCRdb itself ran the multiplex PCR reads through MiXCR, one entry per CDR3 protein. Among 330,000 or so distinct CDR3 sequences, approximately 18% were seen once, and the ten largest hold 15%.

Material for sequencing was blood. The TCR sequence derives from a middle-aged woman with Graves' ophthalmopathy. This sequence joins TRBV9 and TRBJ1-1; the D is unclear. The CDR3 region is CASNVGDQTEAFF. The CDR3 coding sequence is TGTGCCAGCAACGTAGGTGATCAAACTGAAGCTTTCTTT.